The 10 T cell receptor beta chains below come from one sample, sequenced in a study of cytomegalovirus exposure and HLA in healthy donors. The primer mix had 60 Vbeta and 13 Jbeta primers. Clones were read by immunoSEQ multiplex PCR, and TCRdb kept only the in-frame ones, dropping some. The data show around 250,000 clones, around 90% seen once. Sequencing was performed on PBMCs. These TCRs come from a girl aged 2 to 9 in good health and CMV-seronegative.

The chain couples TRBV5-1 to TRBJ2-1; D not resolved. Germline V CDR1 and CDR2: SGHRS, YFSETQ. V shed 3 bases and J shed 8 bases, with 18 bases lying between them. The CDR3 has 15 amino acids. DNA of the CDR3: TGCGCCAGCAGCTCCCTAGGTTCTGAATTAGATGAGCAGTTCTTC. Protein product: CASSSLGSELDEQFF.

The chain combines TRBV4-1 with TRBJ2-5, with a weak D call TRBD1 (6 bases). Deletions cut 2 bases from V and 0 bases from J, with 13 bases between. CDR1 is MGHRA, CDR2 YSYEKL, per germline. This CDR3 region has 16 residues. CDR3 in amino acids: CASSQLPGQYQETQYF. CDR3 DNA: TGCGCCAGCAGCCAACTACCTGGACAGTACCAAGAGACCCAGTACTTC.

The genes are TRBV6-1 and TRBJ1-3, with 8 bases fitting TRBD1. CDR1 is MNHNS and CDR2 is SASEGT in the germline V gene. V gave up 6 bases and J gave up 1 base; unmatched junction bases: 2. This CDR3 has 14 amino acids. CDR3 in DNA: TGTGCCAGCAGAGACAGGGGTTCTGGAAACACCATATATTTT. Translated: CASRDRGSGNTIYF.

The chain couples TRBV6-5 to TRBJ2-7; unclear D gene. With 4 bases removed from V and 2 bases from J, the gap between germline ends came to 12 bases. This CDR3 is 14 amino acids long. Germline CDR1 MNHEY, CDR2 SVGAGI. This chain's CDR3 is CASSSGRSTYEQYF. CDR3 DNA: TGTGCCAGCAGTTCGGGTCGTTCGACCTACGAGCAGTACTTC.

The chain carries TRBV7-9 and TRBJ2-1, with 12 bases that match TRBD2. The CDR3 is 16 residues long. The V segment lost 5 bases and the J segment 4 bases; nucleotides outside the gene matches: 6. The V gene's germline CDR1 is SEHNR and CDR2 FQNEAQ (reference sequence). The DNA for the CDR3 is TGTGCCAGCAGCCGACTAGCGGGGGACCCTTACAATGAGCAGTTCTTC. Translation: CASSRLAGDPYNEQFF.

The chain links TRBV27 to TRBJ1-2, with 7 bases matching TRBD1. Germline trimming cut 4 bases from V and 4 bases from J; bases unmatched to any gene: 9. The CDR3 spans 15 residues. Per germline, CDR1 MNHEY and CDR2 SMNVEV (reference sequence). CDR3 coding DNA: TGTGCCAGCAGTTCCGACAGGGCGATATCCTATGGCTACACCTTC. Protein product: CASSSDRAISYGYTF.

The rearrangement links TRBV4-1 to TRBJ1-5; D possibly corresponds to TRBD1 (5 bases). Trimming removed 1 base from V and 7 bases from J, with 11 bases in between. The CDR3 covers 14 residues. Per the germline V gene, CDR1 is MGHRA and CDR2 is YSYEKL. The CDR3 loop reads CASSQGGQDQPQHF. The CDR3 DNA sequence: TGCGCCAGCAGCCAAGGCGGACAAGACCAGCCCCAGCATTTT.

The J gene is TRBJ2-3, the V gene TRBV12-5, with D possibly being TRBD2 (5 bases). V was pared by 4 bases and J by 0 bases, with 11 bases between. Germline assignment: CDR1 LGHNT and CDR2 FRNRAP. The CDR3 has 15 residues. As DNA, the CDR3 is TGTGCTAGTGGTTCCCCCCCGGGGAGCACAGATACGCAGTATTTT. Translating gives CASGSPPGSTDTQYF.

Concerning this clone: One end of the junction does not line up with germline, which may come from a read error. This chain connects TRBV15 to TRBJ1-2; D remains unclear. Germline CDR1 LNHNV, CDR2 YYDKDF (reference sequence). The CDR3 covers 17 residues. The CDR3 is CATSRDRGRTTNYRYTF. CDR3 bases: TGTGCCACCAGCAGAGATCGAGGGAGAACTACTAACTATCGCTACACCTTC.

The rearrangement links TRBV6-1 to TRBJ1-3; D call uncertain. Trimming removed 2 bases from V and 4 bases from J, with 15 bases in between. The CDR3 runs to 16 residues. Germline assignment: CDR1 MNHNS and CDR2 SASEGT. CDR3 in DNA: TGTGCCAGCAGTGAATTCCCCCGCGGCTCCGGAAACACCATATATTTT. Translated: CASSEFPRGSGNTIYF.